Included here is one T cell receptor beta chain sequence, with context. The antigen is unknown. The source of the sample is a study of cytomegalovirus exposure and HLA in healthy donors. V shed 5 bases and J 8 bases; nucleotides not matched to a gene: 7. CDR3 length: 14 amino acids. Germline V gene sequence: CDR1 SGHRS, CDR2 YFSETQ. The PCR contained 60 Vbeta and 13 Jbeta primers. The protocol was immunoSEQ multiplex PCR, while the TCRdb copy is restricted to in-frame clones and leaves out a portion. The table has over 150,000 clones, about 80% seen once. All donors participated as healthy donors of bone marrow. Study-wide results and limits: In vitro, three CMV-associated chains proved specific for CMV antigens. There was a cluster of highly shared sequence variants that was likely a sequencing artifact. Apart from CMV serostatus, no immune exposure information was available.

Sequenced material: PBMCs. J is TRBJ2-2 and V is TRBV5-1; TRBD1 matches at 9 bases. The TCR was taken from a woman aged 45-65 years in good health and CMV-seronegative. CDR3 loop: CASRLQGAPGELFF. CDR3 in DNA: TGCGCCAGCAGGTTACAGGGGGCCCCTGGGGAGCTGTTTTTT. Complete variable domain (other parts from reference TRBV5-1 and TRBJ2-2): KAGVTQTPRYLIKTRGQQVTLSCSPISGHRSVSWYQQTPGQGLQFLFEYFSETQRNKGNFPGRFSGRQFSNSRSEMNVSTLELGDSALYLCASRLQGAPGELFFGEGSRLTVL.